This T cell receptor beta chain was recorded in a study of T cell responses to AZD1222 COVID-19 vaccine. Note on this clone: Its antigen remains unidentified.

V was clipped by 2 bases and J by 3 bases, with 14 bases between them. This CDR3 comprises 14 residues. Per germline, CDR1 GTSNPN and CDR2 SVGIG (reference sequence). Regarding the study as a whole: Spike-specific TCR breadth and depth grew following two AZD1222 doses. Nearly half of spike-specific TCRs reportedly target variant regions that are unmutated in the B.1.351 and B.1.1.7 variants. There were repertoire samples only from the period after the peak T cell response. Donors were largely white British and mainly female; clonal diversity was possibly underestimated.

The assay was immunoSEQ multiplex PCR, and TCRdb's table has in-frame clones only and misses some. The table has about 160,000 clones, approximately 90% seen once. The clonotype comes from an adult in good health. This rearrangement joins TRBV30 to TRBJ2-7; TRBD2 might be the D (5 bases). This material consisted of peripheral blood, taken on day 0 of MenACWY control vaccination. CDR3 in amino acids: CAWSPGMASYEQYF. The CDR3 coding sequence is TGTGCCTGGAGTCCCGGGATGGCCAGCTACGAGCAGTACTTC.